Following are 27 T cell receptor beta chains from one sample sequenced in a study of CD8 T cells in ankylosing spondylitis (TCRdb year 2017). The receptor library was made with 5' RACE. For sequencing, an Illumina HiSeq 2500 was employed. The public reads were run again by TCRdb, first through fastp at Q25 and then through MiXCR, and only productive beta chains were kept. Duplicate CDR3 protein sequences are folded into a single record with the most common DNA and genes. This sample has roughly 250,000 distinct CDR3 sequences in its table, and about 9.1% of those were observed once. The biggest ten clones account for about 6.5% of the sample. The sequenced sample consisted of blood, either unsorted or a sorted T cell fraction (not recorded which). These receptors were obtained from a male donor with ankylosing spondylitis or in good health (not recorded which).

The sample holds many counts of this clonotype. The chain joins TRBV20-1 to TRBJ2-7, with 13 positions matching TRBD2. In germline, CDR1 is DFQATT, CDR2 SNEGSKA (reference sequence). V dropped 3 bases and J dropped 5; count of bases not matched to a gene: 7. This CDR3 has 15 residues. For the CDR3, the DNA is TGCAGTGCTAGCCCCGGACTAGCGGGAGTTAACGAGCAGTACTTC. This translates into CSASPGLAGVNEQYF.

Many counts were recorded for this clonotype. The chain is built from TRBV7-2 and TRBJ2-6, with unresolved D. The CDR3 sequence is 18 residues long. V was shortened by 5 bases and J by 0 bases, with 17 bases between the two germline ends. CDR1 SGHTA and CDR2 FQGNSA come from the germline V gene. The DNA of the CDR3 is TGTGCCAGCAGCCCTGTGGACGTGTTCACCTCTGGGGCCAACGTCCTGACTTTC. Translating gives CASSPVDVFTSGANVLTF.

This clonotype was detected ten times or more. This chain connects TRBV20-1 to TRBJ2-7; TRBD1 agrees at 9 bases. The CDR3 totals 12 residues. Losses at the gene ends were 5 bases for V and 4 bases for J; bases not matched to a gene: 3. Per germline, CDR1 DFQATT and CDR2 SNEGSKA (reference sequence). CDR3 bases: TGCAGTGCTGGGACAGGGAGGTACGAGCAGTACTTC. Amino acid sequence: CSAGTGRYEQYF.

This clonotype was seen many times. The chain recombines TRBV20-1 with TRBJ2-3, with 13 nucleotides matching TRBD2. Germline CDR1 DFQATT, CDR2 SNEGSKA (reference sequence). Trimming at V came to 0 bases and at J to 5 bases, leaving 11 bases not matched to a gene. This CDR3 has 18 residues. This CDR3 reads CSARDLSPGLAGVDTQYF. For the CDR3, the DNA is TGCAGTGCTAGAGATTTAAGCCCAGGACTAGCGGGAGTAGATACGCAGTATTTT.

This chain uses TRBV18 with TRBJ2-7; D remains unclear. Trimming removed 3 bases from V and 0 bases from J, with 15 bases in between. The CDR3 has 16 amino acids. Looked up from germline, CDR1 is KGHSH and CDR2 is LQKENI. In nucleotides, the CDR3 is TGTGCCAGCTCACCGCTTAGGCCCGAGATCTCCTACGAGCAGTACTTC. Its translation is CASSPLRPEISYEQYF.

This clonotype was picked up many times. The chain carries TRBV20-1 and TRBJ2-2; 7 positions agree with TRBD1. J lost 1 base, V lost 6 bases, and 2 bases had no gene match. Germline CDR1 and CDR2: DFQATT and SNEGSKA (reference sequence). The CDR3 loop spans 13 amino acids. The CDR3 DNA sequence: TGCAGTGCCGGGACAGTGAACACCGGGGAGCTGTTTTTT. It encodes CSAGTVNTGELFF.

This clonotype was counted between two and nine times. The V gene is TRBV11-2, the J gene TRBJ1-4; maybe TRBD1 (5 bases). The germline V and J ends were trimmed by 5 bases and 7 bases, with 11 bases remaining between them. The CDR3 loop spans 13 amino acids. CDR1 and CDR2 (germline): SGHAT, FQNNGV. Here the CDR3 DNA reads TGTGCCAGCAGCCCCGGGGCGAGTGAAAAACTGTTTTTT. This gives the protein CASSPGASEKLFF.

This clonotype showed up many times. V and J are TRBV5-1 and TRBJ1-3; D may be TRBD1 (5 bases). CDR1 and CDR2 from the germline V gene are SGHRS and YFSETQ. V shed 1 base and J shed 6 bases, with 14 bases lying between them. The CDR3 is 15 residues long. The chain's CDR3 is CASSLRGARENTIYF. For the CDR3, the DNA is TGCGCCAGCAGCTTGAGGGGCGCGAGAGAAAACACCATATATTTT.

A remark on this clonotype: A clone one base away is much larger, so this may be a read error. V is TRBV24-1 and J is TRBJ2-1; no reliable D call. This CDR3 comprises 15 residues. Germline-derived CDR1 and CDR2 are KGHDR and SFDVKD. The CDR3 here is CAPSHIQPGYNEQFF. The DNA for the CDR3 is TGTGCCCCCAGCCACATCCAACCAGGCTACAATGAGCAGTTCTTC.

This clonotype was picked up many times. The rearrangement joins TRBV7-2 to TRBJ2-7, with D possibly called TRBD1 or TRBD2 (5 bases each). V lost 5 bases, J lost 3 bases, and 14 bases lay in between. CDR3 size: 14 residues. CDR1 SGHTA and CDR2 FQGNSA come from the germline V gene. The CDR3 is CASSRGPKDYEQYF. CDR3 sequence (DNA): TGTGCCAGCAGCCGGGGCCCAAAAGACTACGAGCAGTACTTC. Drawing the rest from reference TRBV7-2 and TRBJ2-7, the complete variable domain is GAGVSQSPSNKVTEKGKDVELRCDPISGHTALYWYRQSLGQGLEFLIYFQGNSAPDKSGLPSDRFSAERTGGSVSTLTIQRTQQEDSAVYLCASSRGPKDYEQYFGPGTRLTVT.

This chain joins TRBV7-2 and TRBJ1-2, with 8 bases aligning to TRBD1. The CDR3 covers 15 residues. Unmatched junction bases numbered 9, after V lost 1 base and J lost 8 bases. Germline V CDR1 and CDR2: SGHTA, FQGNSA. In DNA form, the CDR3 reads TGTGCCAGCAGCTTAGTCCCAGGGGGCGCCGAAGGCTACACCTTC. It codes for CASSLVPGGAEGYTF.

Comment on this clonotype: A much larger clone is a single base away; this may be a read error. The J gene is TRBJ1-1, the V gene TRBV10-3; D might be TRBD1 (5 bases). Germline V CDR1 and CDR2: ENHRY, SYGVKD. This CDR3 has 11 residues. The CDR3: CAFSSGSEAFF. The CDR3 nucleotides read TGTGCCTTCAGTTCAGGGAGTGAAGCTTTCTTT.

A few counts support this clonotype. Written as DNA, the CDR3 is TGCGCCAGCAGCCAGACGGGACTCTTCACAGATACGCAGTATTTT. This sequence encodes CASSQTGLFTDTQYF. The chain combines TRBV4-1 with TRBJ2-3; D is perhaps TRBD2 (6 bases). V was trimmed by 3 bases and J by 2 bases, leaving 12 bases between them. Germline V gene sequence: CDR1 MGHRA, CDR2 YSYEKL. The CDR3 has 15 amino acids.

The table lists this clonotype with many counts. CDR3 DNA sequence: TGTGCCAGCAGCCGGGACAGGGGATCCTACAATGAGCAGTTCTTC. It specifies CASSRDRGSYNEQFF. The chain uses TRBV14 and TRBJ2-1, with 10 nucleotides matching TRBD1. This CDR3 has 15 residues. J lost 1 base, V lost 4 bases, and 1 base had no gene match. Germline V CDR1 and CDR2: SGHDN, FVKESK. The full variable domain, completed using reference TRBV14 and TRBJ2-1, is EAGVTQFPSHSVIEKGQTVTLRCDPISGHDNLYWYRRVMGKEIKFLLHFVKESKQDESGMPNNRFLAERTGGTYSTLKVQPAELEDSGVYFCASSRDRGSYNEQFFGPGTRLTVL.

With respect to this clonotype: A much larger clone lies a single base off, so this may be a read error. The chain combines TRBV20-1 with TRBJ2-3; D not resolved. The V gene lost 6 bases and the J gene lost 2 bases, with 15 bases spanning the gap. The CDR3 extends over 14 amino acids. The germline V gene encodes CDR1 DFQATT and CDR2 SNEGSKA (reference sequence). CDR3 protein: CSAPGWTHTDTQYF. The CDR3 bases are TGCAGTGCACCGGGCTGGACCCACACAGATACGCAGTATTTT.

This clonotype showed up many times. The chain is built from TRBV5-6 and TRBJ2-2; D is uncertain. Germline V gene lookup returns CDR1 SGHDT and CDR2 YYEEEE. This CDR3 contains 12 residues. Trimming left V 3 bases short and J 6 bases short, with 6 bases between. The chain's CDR3 is CASSSSPGELFF. The CDR3 nucleotides are TGTGCCAGCAGCTCGTCTCCCGGGGAGCTGTTTTTT.

The chain links TRBV5-5 to TRBJ2-7; D gene unclear. Germline CDR1 reads SGHKS; CDR2 reads YYEKEE (reference sequence). This CDR3 region has 14 residues. V was cut by 6 bases and J by 6 bases, with 19 bases left in between. CDR3 DNA sequence: TGTGCCAGCACTTTGAAGGGAAGGCCCTTCGAGCAGTACTTC. Protein sequence: CASTLKGRPFEQYF.

Remarks on this clonotype: This may be a read error, as it is one base from a much larger clone. V gene TRBV7-9 combines with J gene TRBJ1-6, with 7 bases lining up with TRBD1. Germline CDR1 SEHNR, CDR2 FQNEAQ (reference sequence). The CDR3 loop spans 17 amino acids. CDR3: CVSSLGQASSYNSPLHF. CDR3 bases: TGTGTCAGCAGCCTAGGACAGGCCAGCTCCTATAATTCACCCCTCCACTTT.

The gene calls are TRBV7-9 and TRBJ2-7; D is possibly TRBD1 (5 bases). V dropped 5 bases and J dropped 5 bases, with 13 bases sitting between them. The germline V gene has CDR1 SEHNR and CDR2 FQNEAQ (reference sequence). CDR3 size: 13 residues. The CDR3 nucleotides are TGTGCCAGCAGCCCCCCAGGGTCCAACGAGCAGTACTTC. It encodes CASSPPGSNEQYF.

The chain is built from TRBV7-8 and TRBJ1-1, with D uncertain. The germline V gene encodes CDR1 SGHVS and CDR2 FQNEAQ. This CDR3 contains 14 residues. Trimming left V 5 bases short and J 4 bases short, with 14 bases between. The chain's CDR3 is CASSPLRSGTEAFF. The CDR3 nucleotides are TGTGCCAGCAGCCCACTGCGGTCGGGCACTGAAGCTTTCTTT.

This clonotype was recorded many times. The chain carries TRBV11-2 and TRBJ2-4; TRBD2 matches 16 bases. Looked up from germline, CDR1 is SGHAT and CDR2 is FQNNGV. There are 19 residues in the CDR3. V was clipped by 1 base and J by 4 bases; unmatched bases: 7. CDR3 loop: CASSLGQPGLAGGKNIQYF. For the CDR3, the DNA is TGTGCCAGCAGCTTAGGCCAACCGGGACTAGCGGGAGGGAAAAACATTCAGTACTTC.

This clonotype appeared a few times. The chain couples TRBV5-1 to TRBJ2-5; TRBD1 is a possible D gene (6 bases). The CDR3 sequence is 14 residues long. Between the trimmed V and J ends, which lost 0 bases and 5 bases, there was a span of 11 bases. Germline V CDR1 and CDR2: SGHRS, YFSETQ. CDR3 sequence (DNA): TGCGCCAGCAGCTTGGAAACAGGGTGGGAGACCCAGTACTTC. This encodes CASSLETGWETQYF.

V and J are TRBV7-2 and TRBJ2-5, with 11 bases identical to TRBD2. Germline-derived CDR1 and CDR2 are SGHTA and FQGNSA. The CDR3 contains 15 residues. The V gene end was trimmed by 5 bases and the J gene end by 5 bases; junction bases not matched to a gene: 7. DNA for the CDR3: TGTGCCAGCAGCGGTACTAGCGGGGGTGGGGAGACCCAGTACTTC. Its protein is CASSGTSGGGETQYF.

This clonotype occurred many times. The chain is built from TRBV27 and TRBJ2-5, with 13 nucleotides matching TRBD2. Germline CDR1 MNHEY, CDR2 SMNVEV (reference sequence). This CDR3 spans 19 amino acids. Unmatched junction bases numbered 15, after V lost 6 bases and J lost 2 bases. The DNA for the CDR3 is TGTGCCAGCAGCTTAACTCCACCTCGGGGACTAGCGGGGCAAGAGACCCAGTACTTC. Amino acids: CASSLTPPRGLAGQETQYF.

This clonotype has ten or more counts. This rearrangement joins TRBV9 to TRBJ2-1; maybe TRBD1 (5 bases). Trimming took 2 bases from V and 7 from J, leaving 10 bases between them. CDR1 is SGDLS and CDR2 is YYNGEE in the germline V gene. CDR3 length: 13 residues. DNA of the CDR3: TGTGCCAGCAGCGTCGACAGCAGTAATGAGCAGTTCTTC. Its protein product is CASSVDSSNEQFF.

This clonotype has ten or more counts. The rearrangement uses TRBV7-2 and TRBJ1-4; the D gene is possibly TRBD1 (6 bases). Per the germline V gene, CDR1 is SGHTA and CDR2 is FQGNSA. The CDR3 sequence is 16 residues long. V lost 4 bases to trimming and J lost 7 bases, with 19 bases between them. As DNA, the CDR3 is TGTGCCAGCAGCTCCAAGACCAGGGGATTAAGTGAAAAACTGTTTTTT. This translates into CASSSKTRGLSEKLFF. Based on the CDR3 plus reference TRBV7-2 and TRBJ1-4, the full variable domain is GAGVSQSPSNKVTEKGKDVELRCDPISGHTALYWYRQSLGQGLEFLIYFQGNSAPDKSGLPSDRFSAERTGGSVSTLTIQRTQQEDSAVYLCASSSKTRGLSEKLFFGSGTQLSVL.

This clonotype was seen repeatedly, ten times or more. The chain links TRBV7-2 to TRBJ2-7, with TRBD2 matching 9 bases. CDR1 and CDR2 (germline): SGHTA, FQGNSA. CDR3 length: 16 amino acids. With 3 bases clipped from V and 2 bases from J, the junction kept 8 bases outside the gene matches. Here the CDR3 DNA reads TGTGCCAGCAGCTTTGGGTTAGCGGGGGAAGCCTACGAGCAGTACTTC. It translates to CASSFGLAGEAYEQYF.